This record covers a single T cell receptor beta chain. Germline V gives CDR1 SEHNR, CDR2 FQNEAQ (reference sequence). The V gene lost 5 bases and the J gene lost 9 bases, with 20 bases spanning the gap. The CDR3 covers 15 residues. This record comes from a study of blood T cell repertoires in COVID-19. Overall study context: Collection of acute and convalescent COVID-19 samples took place in the United States, Italy and Spain. The analysed material was cDNA or gDNA that came from T cells, B-cell-depleted T cells, or PBMCs.

Per the original methods: Cell counts per sample came from amplifying reference gene primers. This table comes from immunoSEQ multiplex PCR, and its TCRdb copy is limited to in-frame clones, with some not included. V and J calls and clone size are copied from that table; D and trimming were computed from the DNA. Among 200,000 to 300,000 clones, about four fifths were seen once, and the ten largest hold 4%. Specimen: peripheral blood. The chain joins TRBV7-9 to TRBJ1-5, with D tentatively TRBD1 (6 bases). The source is a man aged 45 to 65 with acute or convalescent COVID-19. CDR3 sequence reads: CASSPEGVRKRPQHF. Here the CDR3 DNA reads TGTGCCAGCAGCCCTGAGGGGGTTCGAAAGAGGCCCCAGCATTTT.